One TCR beta chain is described in this entry. The record originates from a study of blood T cell repertoires in COVID-19. About the study: T cells, B-cell-depleted T cells, or PBMCs provided the cDNA or gDNA that served as material.

The V and J ends lost 3 bases and 4 bases respectively, with 7 bases between them. The CDR3 extends over 14 amino acids. Germline V CDR1 and CDR2: SNHLY, FYNNEI. In the original processing: Reference gene primer amplification in the assay estimated nucleated cell counts. The data were produced by immunoSEQ multiplex PCR, yet TCRdb's version contains in-frame clones alone and is incomplete. The V and J calls and clone size are taken from that table; D and trimming were inferred from the DNA. The repertoire includes 380,000 or so clones, roughly 87% of them detected once, and around 1.9% sits in the top ten.

The origin of this receptor is a woman aged 35 to 49 with acute COVID-19. The source material was PBMCs or T cells enriched from blood (not recorded which). The chain has TRBV2 and TRBJ2-6; D is undetermined. CDR3 sequence: CASSDSVGANVLTF. CDR3 nucleotides: TGTGCCAGCAGTGATTCTGTAGGGGCCAACGTCCTGACTTTC.